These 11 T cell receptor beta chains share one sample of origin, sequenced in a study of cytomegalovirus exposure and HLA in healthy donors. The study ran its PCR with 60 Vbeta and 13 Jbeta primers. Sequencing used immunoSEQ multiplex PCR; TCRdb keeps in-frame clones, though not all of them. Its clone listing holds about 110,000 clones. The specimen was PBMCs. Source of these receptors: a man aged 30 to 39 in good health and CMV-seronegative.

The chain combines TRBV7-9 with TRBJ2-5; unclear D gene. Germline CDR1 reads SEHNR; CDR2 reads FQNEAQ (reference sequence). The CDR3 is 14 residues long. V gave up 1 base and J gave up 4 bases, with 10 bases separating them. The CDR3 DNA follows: TGTGCCAGCAGCTTAGGTCTCGGGTCAGAGACCCAGTACTTC. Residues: CASSLGLGSETQYF. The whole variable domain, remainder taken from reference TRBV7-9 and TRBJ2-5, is DTGVSQNPRHKITKRGQNVTFRCDPISEHNRLYWYRQTLGQGPEFLTYFQNEAQLEKSRLLSDRFSAERPKGSFSTLEIQRTEQGDSAMYLCASSLGLGSETQYFGPGTRLLVL.

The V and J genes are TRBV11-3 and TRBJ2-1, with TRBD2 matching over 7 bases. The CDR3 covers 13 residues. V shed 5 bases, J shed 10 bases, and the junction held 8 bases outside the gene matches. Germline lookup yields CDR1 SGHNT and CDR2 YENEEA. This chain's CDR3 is CASSRKAGLEQFF. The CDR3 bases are TGTGCCAGCAGCCGTAAAGCGGGACTCGAGCAGTTCTTC.

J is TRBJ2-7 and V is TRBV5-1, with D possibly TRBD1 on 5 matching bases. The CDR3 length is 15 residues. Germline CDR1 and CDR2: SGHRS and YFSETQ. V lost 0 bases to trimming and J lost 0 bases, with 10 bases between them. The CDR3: CASSLGAGISYEQYF. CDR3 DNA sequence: TGCGCCAGCAGCTTGGGGGCAGGGATCTCCTACGAGCAGTACTTC.

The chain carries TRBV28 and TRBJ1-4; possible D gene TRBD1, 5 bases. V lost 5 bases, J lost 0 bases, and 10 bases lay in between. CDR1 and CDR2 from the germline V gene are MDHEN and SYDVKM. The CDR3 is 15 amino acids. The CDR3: CASSAGIATNEKLFF. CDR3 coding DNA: TGTGCCAGCAGTGCAGGGATTGCAACTAATGAAAAACTGTTTTTT.

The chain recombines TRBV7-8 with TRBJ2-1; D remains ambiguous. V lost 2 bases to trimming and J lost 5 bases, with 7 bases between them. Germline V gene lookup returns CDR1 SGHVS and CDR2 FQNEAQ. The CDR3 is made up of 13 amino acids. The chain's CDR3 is CASSLSPNNEQFF. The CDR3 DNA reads TGTGCCAGCAGCTTATCCCCCAACAATGAGCAGTTCTTC. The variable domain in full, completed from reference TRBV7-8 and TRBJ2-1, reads GAGVSQSPRYKVAKRGQDVALRCDPISGHVSLFWYQQALGQGPEFLTYFQNEAQLDKSGLPSDRFFAERPEGSVSTLKIQRTQQEDSAVYLCASSLSPNNEQFFGPGTRLTVL.

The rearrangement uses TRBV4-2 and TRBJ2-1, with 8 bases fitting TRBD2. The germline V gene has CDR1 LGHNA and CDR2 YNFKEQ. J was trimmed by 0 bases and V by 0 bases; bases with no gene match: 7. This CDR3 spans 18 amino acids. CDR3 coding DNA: TGTGCCAGCAGCCAAGAAGTGATAGCGGGGAGCTCCTACAATGAGCAGTTCTTC. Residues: CASSQEVIAGSSYNEQFF.

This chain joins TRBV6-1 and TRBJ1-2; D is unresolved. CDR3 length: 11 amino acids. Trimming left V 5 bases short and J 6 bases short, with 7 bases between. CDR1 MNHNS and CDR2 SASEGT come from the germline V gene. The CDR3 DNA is TGTGCCAGCAGTCCCGGGGATGGCTACACCTTC. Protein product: CASSPGDGYTF.

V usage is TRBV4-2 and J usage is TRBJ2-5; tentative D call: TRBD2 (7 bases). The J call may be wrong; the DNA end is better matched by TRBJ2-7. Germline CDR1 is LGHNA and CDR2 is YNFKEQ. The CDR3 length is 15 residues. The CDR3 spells CASSHLGGASYEQYF. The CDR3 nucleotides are TGTGCCAGCAGCCACCTAGGGGGGGCCTCCTACGAGCAGTACTTC.

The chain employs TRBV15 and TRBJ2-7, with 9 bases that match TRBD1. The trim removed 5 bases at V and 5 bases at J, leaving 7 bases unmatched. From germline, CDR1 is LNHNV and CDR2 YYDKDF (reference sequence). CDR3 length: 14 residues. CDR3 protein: CATSSGQGRDEQYF. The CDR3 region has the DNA TGTGCCACCAGCTCCGGACAGGGGAGAGACGAGCAGTACTTC.

The CDR3 DNA is TGTGCCAGCAGCTGGGACCTAGCGGGCGACACCGGGGAGCTGTTTTTT. Amino acid sequence: CASSWDLAGDTGELFF. The chain carries TRBV5-4 and TRBJ2-2; 8 positions match TRBD2. Losses at the gene ends were 3 bases for V and 3 bases for J; bases not matched to a gene: 7. The CDR3 loop spans 16 amino acids. Per germline, CDR1 SGHNT and CDR2 YYREEE (reference sequence). The full variable domain, its missing parts supplied by reference TRBV5-4 and TRBJ2-2, is ETGVTQSPTHLIKTRGQQVTLRCSSQSGHNTVSWYQQALGQGPQFIFQYYREEENGRGNFPPRFSGLQFPNYSSELNVNALELDDSALYLCASSWDLAGDTGELFFGEGSRLTVL.

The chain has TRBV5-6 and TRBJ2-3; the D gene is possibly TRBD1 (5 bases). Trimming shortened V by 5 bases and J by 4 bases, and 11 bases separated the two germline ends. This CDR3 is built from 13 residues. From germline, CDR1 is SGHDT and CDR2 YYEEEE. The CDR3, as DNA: TGTGCCAGCAGGACTCTACAGGCAGATACGCAGTATTTT. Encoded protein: CASRTLQADTQYF. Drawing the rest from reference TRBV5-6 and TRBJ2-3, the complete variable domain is DAGVTQSPTHLIKTRGQQVTLRCSPKSGHDTVSWYQQALGQGPQFIFQYYEEEERQRGNFPDRFSGHQFPNYSSELNVNALLLGDSALYLCASRTLQADTQYFGPGTRLTVL.